This T cell receptor (beta chain) was retrieved from a study of shared clonotypes between healthy human individuals. Profiling relied on immunoSEQ multiplex PCR, and the TCRdb table lists in-frame clones only, not all of them. The data contain 950,000 to 1,300,000 clones, around 76% of them singletons. The CDR3 is 14 amino acids. V lost 6 bases to trimming and J lost 4 bases; unmatched junction nucleotides: 8. Germline V lookup: CDR1 MNHEY, CDR2 SVGAGI. This chain connects TRBV6-5 to TRBJ2-7, with 8 bases aligning to TRBD1. This sequence originates from a man aged 18 to 35 in good health. Source material: memory CD4+ T cells sorted from blood. Subset defined: CD45RA-negative fraction. The CDR3 reads CASSLTGTGYEQYF. The CDR3 bases are TGTGCCAGCAGCCTAACCGGGACAGGTTACGAGCAGTACTTC.